These 31 T cell receptor beta chains share one sample of origin, sequenced in a study of vaccination effects on CD4 cells after COVID-19. For these TCRs, the target antigens are not known. Before sequencing took place, the ViraFEST assay used viral peptide pools to expand antigen-specific CD4+ T cells. CD4+ T cells were isolated after around 10 days of culture. TCRdb's table, derived via immunoSEQ multiplex PCR, lists solely in-frame clones and lacks some. The sample consists of roughly 50,000 clones, roughly 76% of them appearing once. The sample consisted of CD4+ T cells from PBMCs cultured with HCoV-229E spike peptides, taken before COVID-19 vaccination. These receptors came from a human donor who received a COVID-19 vaccine.

This clone was found a few times. The V gene is TRBV7-3, the J gene TRBJ2-2, with D perhaps TRBD2 (6 bases). CDR3 size: 15 residues. The V and J ends lost 5 bases and 1 base respectively, with 11 bases between them. Germline CDR1 and CDR2: SGHTA and FQGTGA. CDR3 in DNA: TGTGCCAGCAGCGCGACCGGGGGGAACACCGGGGAGCTGTTTTTT. Translating it yields CASSATGGNTGELFF. The whole variable domain, filled in from reference TRBV7-3 and TRBJ2-2, reads GAGVSQTPSNKVTEKGKYVELRCDPISGHTALYWYRQSLGQGPEFLIYFQGTGAADDSGLPNDRFFAVRPEGSVSTLKIQRTERGDSAVYLCASSATGGNTGELFFGEGSRLTVL.

The chain recombines TRBV5-1 with TRBJ1-2; D not certain. Germline assignment: CDR1 SGHRS and CDR2 YFSETQ. The V end lost 0 bases, the J end lost 3 bases, and 6 bases lay between the germline ends. This CDR3 is 13 amino acids long. The CDR3 region has the DNA TGCGCCAGCAGCTTGGACGGCTACTATGGCTACACCTTC. Its protein product is CASSLDGYYGYTF.

This clone was found a few times. This sequence joins TRBV30 and TRBJ1-2; D is unresolved. The length of the CDR3 is 13 residues. Germline V lookup: CDR1 GTSNPN, CDR2 SVGIG (reference sequence). Trimming stripped 4 bases from V and 7 bases from J, with 16 bases between. CDR3 loop: CAWKLERSGGYTF. The CDR3, as DNA: TGTGCCTGGAAGCTGGAAAGGTCGGGTGGCTACACCTTC.

The chain has TRBV24-1 and TRBJ2-1; D might be TRBD1 or TRBD2, each matching 6 bases. Deletions cut 7 bases from V and 7 bases from J, with 13 bases between. The germline gives CDR1 KGHDR, CDR2 SFDVKD. The CDR3 is 13 residues long. The CDR3 sequence: CATRGGPINEQFF. CDR3 coding DNA: TGTGCCACCAGAGGGGGGCCTATAAATGAGCAGTTCTTC.

The chain has TRBV6-5 and TRBJ1-1; TRBD1 agrees at 9 bases. The length of the CDR3 is 14 residues. V shed 6 bases and J 0 bases; nucleotides not matched to a gene: 2. Germline loops: CDR1 MNHEY, CDR2 SVGAGI. CDR3 bases: TGTGCCAGCAGCCGGGACAGGGTGAACACTGAAGCTTTCTTT. The encoded protein is CASSRDRVNTEAFF.

The J gene is TRBJ2-3, the V gene TRBV7-3; 7 nucleotides align to TRBD2. Germline values: CDR1 SGHTA, CDR2 FQGTGA. This CDR3 comprises 12 residues. J lost 8 bases, V lost 3 bases, and 2 bases had no gene match. CDR3 residues: CASSFTGGTQYF. In DNA, the CDR3 is TGTGCCAGCAGCTTTACGGGGGGTACGCAGTATTTT.

This clone was seen more than once but under ten times. The J gene is TRBJ1-6, the V gene TRBV5-1; D may be TRBD1 (6 bases). This CDR3 region has 15 residues. V was cut by 5 bases and J by 3 bases, with 12 bases left in between. The V gene's germline CDR1 is SGHRS and CDR2 YFSETQ. CDR3 sequence (DNA): TGCGCCAGCAGGCACGGACAGAACTATAATTCACCCCTCCACTTT. This encodes CASRHGQNYNSPLHF.

This sequence joins TRBV7-2 and TRBJ1-5, with a tentative D call TRBD1 (5 bases). The CDR3 covers 14 residues. CDR1 and CDR2 (germline): SGHTA, FQGNSA. The V and J ends lost 5 bases and 0 bases respectively, with 8 bases between them. The CDR3 loop reads CASSAQASNQPQHF. For the CDR3, the DNA is TGTGCCAGCAGCGCACAGGCTAGCAATCAGCCCCAGCATTTT. The whole variable domain, remainder taken from reference TRBV7-2 and TRBJ1-5, is GAGVSQSPSNKVTEKGKDVELRCDPISGHTALYWYRQSLGQGLEFLIYFQGNSAPDKSGLPSDRFSAERTGGSVSTLTIQRTQQEDSAVYLCASSAQASNQPQHFGDGTRLSIL.

The gene calls are TRBV15 and TRBJ2-7, with D perhaps TRBD1 (5 bases). V shed 1 base and J shed 5 bases, with 15 bases lying between them. CDR1 is LNHNV, CDR2 YYDKDF, per germline (reference sequence). The CDR3 length is 15 residues. The CDR3 DNA is TGTGCCACCAGCAGAGGGGGCATCCTCCGGGACGAGCAGTACGTC. As protein: CATSRGGILRDEQYV.

In its sample, this clone was seen a few times. The V gene is TRBV12-3 or TRBV12-4, the J gene TRBJ1-5; D gene unclear. V was pared by 7 bases and J by 7 bases, with 11 bases between. The CDR3 is 12 amino acids. CDR3 nucleotide sequence: TGTGCCAGCACCTCAGGCGAACAGCCCCAGCATTTT. Translation gives CASTSGEQPQHF.

This clone was recorded a few times. The chain uses TRBV7-8 and TRBJ2-5; no firm D call. CDR3 length: 14 residues. Germline assignment: CDR1 SGHVS and CDR2 FQNEAQ. The germline V and J ends were trimmed by 3 bases and 2 bases, with 10 bases remaining between them. The CDR3 here is CASSFGRQQETQYF. Here the CDR3 DNA reads TGTGCCAGCAGCTTTGGGCGGCAACAAGAGACCCAGTACTTC.

V usage is TRBV3-1 (or the pseudogene TRBV3-2) and J usage is TRBJ2-3; 11 positions agree with TRBD2. Looked up from germline, CDR1 is LGHDT and CDR2 is YNNKEL (reference sequence). Trimming took 4 bases from V and 6 from J; bases not matched to a gene: 6. This CDR3 contains 15 residues. The CDR3 bases are TGTGCCAGCAGCCCTACTAGCGGGGGAGGGGATACGCAGTATTTT. Protein: CASSPTSGGGDTQYF.

This chain links TRBV6-1 with TRBJ1-5; TRBD1 matches 7 bases. V was pared by 4 bases and J by 4 bases, with 13 bases of the junction left unmatched. Per the germline V gene, CDR1 is MNHNS and CDR2 is SASEGT. This CDR3 comprises 17 residues. The CDR3 loop is CASSAGETGTPNQPQHF. CDR3 nucleotides: TGTGCCAGCAGTGCGGGGGAGACAGGGACCCCGAATCAGCCCCAGCATTTT.

This rearrangement joins TRBV7-2 to TRBJ1-4; a weak D match, TRBD1 (5 bases). Trimming stripped 3 bases from V and 0 bases from J, with 11 bases between. Germline assignment: CDR1 SGHTA and CDR2 FQGNSA. There are 16 residues in the CDR3. Here the CDR3 DNA reads TGTGCCAGCAGCTTTGCAGGGCCCGCAACTAATGAAAAACTGTTTTTT. Encoded protein: CASSFAGPATNEKLFF.

J is TRBJ2-5 and V is TRBV5-1; weak D call: TRBD1 (6 bases). The CDR3 totals 13 residues. Trimming removed 3 bases at V and 5 bases at J, with 11 bases between. From germline, CDR1 is SGHRS and CDR2 YFSETQ. The CDR3 region is CASSSQGPETQYF. CDR3 nucleotides: TGCGCCAGCAGCTCACAGGGCCCCGAGACCCAGTACTTC.

This chain joins TRBV4-1 and TRBJ2-1; D is unresolved. The V end lost 5 bases, the J end lost 4 bases, and 15 bases lay between the germline ends. The CDR3 length is 15 residues. CDR1 and CDR2 (germline): MGHRA, YSYEKL. CDR3 coding DNA: TGCGCCAGCAGCGTAGGTGTACAGATATACAATGAGCAGTTCTTC. It specifies CASSVGVQIYNEQFF.

The table lists this clone with a few counts. This chain links TRBV18 with TRBJ1-6, with D unresolved. V was shortened by 0 bases and J by 7 bases, with 13 bases between the two germline ends. The CDR3 consists of 16 residues. CDR1 KGHSH and CDR2 LQKENI come from the germline V gene. The DNA for the CDR3 is TGTGCCAGCTCACCACCTCTACCCGGACGGAATTCACCCCTCCACTTT. Translated, it gives CASSPPLPGRNSPLHF.

The gene calls are TRBV24-1 and TRBJ1-2; possible D gene TRBD1, 5 bases. Germline V gene data show CDR1 as KGHDR and CDR2 as SFDVKD. The CDR3 consists of 14 residues. V dropped 4 bases and J dropped 2 bases, with 10 bases sitting between them. The CDR3 loop is CATSDPRGNYGYTF. The CDR3 nucleotides are TGTGCCACCAGTGACCCCCGGGGGAACTATGGCTACACCTTC.

The chain uses TRBV6-5 and TRBJ1-4; TRBD1 is a possible D gene (5 bases). V lost 2 bases to trimming and J lost 3 bases, with 10 bases between them. Germline values: CDR1 MNHEY, CDR2 SVGAGI. The CDR3 runs 15 residues. The CDR3 DNA reads TGTGCCAGCAGTTACCGGGACGGCCCTAATGAAAAACTGTTTTTT. This translates into CASSYRDGPNEKLFF.

The chain has TRBV24-1 and TRBJ1-2, with D possibly matching TRBD1 (5 bases). V was trimmed by 5 bases and J by 9 bases, leaving 15 bases between them. The germline V gene encodes CDR1 KGHDR and CDR2 SFDVKD. This CDR3 has 13 residues. This CDR3 reads CATSGGAGGSYTF. The DNA for the CDR3 is TGTGCCACCAGTGGAGGGGCGGGTGGTAGCTACACCTTC.

The genes are TRBV2 and TRBJ2-3; TRBD1 matches at 9 bases. The CDR3 extends over 20 amino acids. V lost 4 bases to trimming and J lost 0 bases; unmatched junction nucleotides: 17. The germline V gene has CDR1 SNHLY and CDR2 FYNNEI. In DNA form, the CDR3 reads TGTGCCAGCAGTGTTTGGAGTACCCAACAGGGGGCTTCTAGCACAGATACGCAGTATTTT. Its protein is CASSVWSTQQGASSTDTQYF.

The chain links TRBV6-2 or TRBV6-3 to TRBJ1-5; D remains unclear. Trimming removed 4 bases at V and 3 bases at J, with 4 bases between. This CDR3 is built from 12 residues. Germline lookup yields CDR1 MNHEY and CDR2 SVGEGT. The CDR3 nucleotides read TGTGCCAGCAGTTGGGACAATCAGCCCCAGCATTTT. It specifies CASSWDNQPQHF.

The chain links TRBV24-1 to TRBJ2-1; TRBD2 might be the D (5 bases). CDR1 and CDR2 from the germline V gene are KGHDR and SFDVKD. The CDR3 runs 15 residues. The V gene lost 9 bases and the J gene lost 9 bases, with 23 bases spanning the gap. This chain's CDR3 is CATATPAGAGLEQFF. The CDR3 region has the DNA TGTGCCACCGCCACCCCCGCGGGCGCCGGTCTTGAGCAGTTCTTC.

The CDR3 nucleotides are TGTGCCAGCAGCCCCCGGGGGCCCTACGAGCAGTACGTC. Translating it yields CASSPRGPYEQYV. This chain uses TRBV11-2 with TRBJ2-7, with D perhaps given as TRBD1 or TRBD2 (6 bases each). V was pared by 5 bases and J by 2 bases, with 10 bases between. Germline-derived CDR1 and CDR2 are SGHAT and FQNNGV. The length of the CDR3 is 13 residues.

The V and J genes are TRBV19 and TRBJ1-4; D uncertain. CDR3 size: 15 residues. Trimming removed 2 bases from V and 4 bases from J, with 11 bases in between. Germline CDR1 reads LNHDA; CDR2 reads SQIVND (reference sequence). Written as DNA, the CDR3 is TGTGCCAGTAGTATACGGCAGCAGGTTAATGAAAAACTGTTTTTT. This sequence encodes CASSIRQQVNEKLFF. Variable domain in full (rest from reference TRBV19 and TRBJ1-4): DGGITQSPKYLFRKEGQNVTLSCEQNLNHDAMYWYRQDPGQGLRLIYYSQIVNDFQKGDIAEGYSVSREKKESFPLTVTSAQKNPTAFYLCASSIRQQVNEKLFFGSGTQLSVL.

V and J are TRBV7-3 and TRBJ2-2; D unclear. Deletions cut 3 bases from V and 4 bases from J, with 9 bases between. The CDR3 contains 14 residues. The germline V gene has CDR1 SGHTA and CDR2 FQGTGA. The CDR3 sequence is CASSFNGITGELFF. In nucleotides, the CDR3 is TGTGCCAGCAGCTTTAACGGAATCACCGGGGAGCTGTTTTTT.

J is TRBJ1-1 and V is TRBV6-1; no firm D call. The length of the CDR3 is 12 residues. Trimming removed 3 bases at V and 4 bases at J, with 6 bases between. Germline CDR1 MNHNS, CDR2 SASEGT. CDR3 nucleotide sequence: TGTGCCAGCAGTGAGTGGAGCACTGAAGCTTTCTTT. It is translated as CASSEWSTEAFF.

DNA for the CDR3: TGTGCCAGTAGTATCGGTGGGATGAGAGACACTGAAGCTTTCTTT. As protein: CASSIGGMRDTEAFF. The genes are TRBV19 and TRBJ1-1; D unclear. Trimming took 3 bases from V and 3 from J, leaving 14 bases between them. CDR3 length: 15 amino acids. Germline CDR1 and CDR2: LNHDA and SQIVND (reference sequence).

The V gene is TRBV6-5, the J gene TRBJ1-1; 7 bases are a match to TRBD1. Germline V lookup: CDR1 MNHEY, CDR2 SVGAGI. V lost 4 bases to trimming and J lost 0 bases; unmatched junction nucleotides: 2. The CDR3 contains 14 residues. This CDR3 reads CASSWTGLNTEAFF. CDR3 coding DNA: TGTGCCAGCAGTTGGACAGGTTTGAACACTGAAGCTTTCTTT.

A few counts support this clone. This chain's CDR3 is CASSLSPLGSGGNREQYV. CDR3 nucleotide sequence: TGTGCCAGCAGCTTATCCCCCCTGGGCAGCGGGGGAAACCGCGAGCAGTACGTC. V and J are TRBV7-2 and TRBJ2-7; 8 bases are shared with TRBD2. CDR1 SGHTA and CDR2 FQGNSA come from the germline V gene. There are 18 residues in the CDR3. V was pared by 2 bases and J by 6 bases, with 18 bases of the junction left unmatched.

The V and J genes are TRBV19 and TRBJ1-4, with a possible D match to TRBD1 (5 bases). Germline values: CDR1 LNHDA, CDR2 SQIVND (reference sequence). Trimming left V 4 bases short and J 6 bases short, with 6 bases between. This CDR3 has 12 residues. The CDR3 loop reads CASSTRDEKLFF. The CDR3 DNA follows: TGTGCCAGTAGTACCAGGGATGAAAAACTGTTTTTT.